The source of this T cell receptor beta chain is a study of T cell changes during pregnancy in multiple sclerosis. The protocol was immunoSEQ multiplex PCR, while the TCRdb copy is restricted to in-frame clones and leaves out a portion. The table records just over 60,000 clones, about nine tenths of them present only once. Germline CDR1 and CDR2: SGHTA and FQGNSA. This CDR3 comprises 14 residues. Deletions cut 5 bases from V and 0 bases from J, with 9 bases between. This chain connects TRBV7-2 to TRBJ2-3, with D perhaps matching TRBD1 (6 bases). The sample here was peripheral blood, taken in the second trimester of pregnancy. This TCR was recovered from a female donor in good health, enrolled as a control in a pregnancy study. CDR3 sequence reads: CASSEQGSTDTQYF. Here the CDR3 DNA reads TGTGCCAGCAGCGAACAGGGAAGCACAGATACGCAGTATTTT.